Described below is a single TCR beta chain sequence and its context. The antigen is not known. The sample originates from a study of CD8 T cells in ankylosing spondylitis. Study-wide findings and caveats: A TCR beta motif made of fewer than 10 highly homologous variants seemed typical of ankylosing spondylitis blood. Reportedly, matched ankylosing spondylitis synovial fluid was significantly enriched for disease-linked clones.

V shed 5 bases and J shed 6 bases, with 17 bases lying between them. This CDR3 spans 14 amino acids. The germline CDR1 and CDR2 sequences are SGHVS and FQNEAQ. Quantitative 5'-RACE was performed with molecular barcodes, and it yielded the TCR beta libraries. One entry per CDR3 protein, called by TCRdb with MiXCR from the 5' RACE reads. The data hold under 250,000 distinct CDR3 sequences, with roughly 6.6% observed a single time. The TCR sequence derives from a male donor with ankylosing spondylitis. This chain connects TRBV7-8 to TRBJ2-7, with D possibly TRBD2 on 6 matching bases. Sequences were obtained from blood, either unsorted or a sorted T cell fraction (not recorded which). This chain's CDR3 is CASSPSRDSSEQYF. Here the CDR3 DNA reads TGTGCCAGCAGCCCGTCCCGGGACTCTAGCGAGCAGTACTTC.